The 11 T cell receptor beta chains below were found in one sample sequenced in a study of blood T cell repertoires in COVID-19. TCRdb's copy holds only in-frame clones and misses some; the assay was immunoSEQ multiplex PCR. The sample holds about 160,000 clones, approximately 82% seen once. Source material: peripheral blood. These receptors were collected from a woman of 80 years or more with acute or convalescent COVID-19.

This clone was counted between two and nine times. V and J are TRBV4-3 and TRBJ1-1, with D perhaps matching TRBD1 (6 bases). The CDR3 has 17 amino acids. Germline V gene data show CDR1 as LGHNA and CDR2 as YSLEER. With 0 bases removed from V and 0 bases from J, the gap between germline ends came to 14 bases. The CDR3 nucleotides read TGCGCCAGCAGCCAAGAGGCAGGGGAGTCTATGAACACTGAAGCTTTCTTT. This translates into CASSQEAGESMNTEAFF.

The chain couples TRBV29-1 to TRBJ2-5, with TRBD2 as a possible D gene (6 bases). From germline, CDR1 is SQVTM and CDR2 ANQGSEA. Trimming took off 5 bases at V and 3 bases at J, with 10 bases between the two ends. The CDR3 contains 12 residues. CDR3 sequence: CSVLGGEETQYF. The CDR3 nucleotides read TGCAGCGTTTTGGGCGGGGAAGAGACCCAGTACTTC.

The CDR3 is CASSLAGAGGRGELFF. DNA for the CDR3: TGTGCCAGCAGCTTAGCCGGCGCGGGAGGTAGGGGGGAGCTGTTTTTT. J is TRBJ2-2 and V is TRBV7-2; 8 bases line up with TRBD2. From germline, CDR1 is SGHTA and CDR2 FQGNSA. With V trimmed by 0 bases and J by 8 bases, 8 bases remained unmatched. The CDR3 is 16 residues long.

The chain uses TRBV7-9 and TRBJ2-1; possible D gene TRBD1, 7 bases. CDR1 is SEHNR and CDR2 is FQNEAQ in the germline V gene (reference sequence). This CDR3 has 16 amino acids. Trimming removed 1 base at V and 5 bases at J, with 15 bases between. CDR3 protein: CASSLGRDSPDNEQFF. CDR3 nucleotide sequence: TGTGCCAGCAGCTTAGGGCGGGACAGCCCCGACAATGAGCAGTTCTTC.

The CDR3 loop is CASSSRPPGIAGSGAGELFF. CDR3 nucleotides: TGCGCCAGCAGCAGCCGACCCCCCGGGATAGCGGGGAGTGGGGCCGGGGAGCTGTTTTTT. The V gene is TRBV5-1, the J gene TRBJ2-2; 8 positions agree with TRBD2. This CDR3 region has 20 residues. Losses at the gene ends were 4 bases for V and 6 bases for J; bases not matched to a gene: 23. Germline assignment: CDR1 SGHRS and CDR2 YFSETQ.

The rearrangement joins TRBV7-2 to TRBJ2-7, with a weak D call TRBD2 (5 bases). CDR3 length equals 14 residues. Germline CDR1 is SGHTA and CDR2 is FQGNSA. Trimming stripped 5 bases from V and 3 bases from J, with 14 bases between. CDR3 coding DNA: TGTGCCAGCAGCCCCCGGGGTCCTTACTACGAGCAGTACTTC. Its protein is CASSPRGPYYEQYF.

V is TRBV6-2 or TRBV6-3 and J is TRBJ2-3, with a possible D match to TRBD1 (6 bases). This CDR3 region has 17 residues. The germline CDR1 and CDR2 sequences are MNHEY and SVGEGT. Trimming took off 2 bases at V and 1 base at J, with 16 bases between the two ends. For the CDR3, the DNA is TGTGCCAGCAGTTACGGGTACCCGACAGGAGGCACAGATACGCAGTATTTT. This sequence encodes CASSYGYPTGGTDTQYF.

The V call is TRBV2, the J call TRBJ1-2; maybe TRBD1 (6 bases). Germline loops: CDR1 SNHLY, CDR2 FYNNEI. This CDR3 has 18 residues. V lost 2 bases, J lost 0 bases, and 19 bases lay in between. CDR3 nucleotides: TGTGCCAGCAGTGAAAGAAGAAGAGGACAGCCTACTAACTATGGCTACACCTTC. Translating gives CASSERRRGQPTNYGYTF.

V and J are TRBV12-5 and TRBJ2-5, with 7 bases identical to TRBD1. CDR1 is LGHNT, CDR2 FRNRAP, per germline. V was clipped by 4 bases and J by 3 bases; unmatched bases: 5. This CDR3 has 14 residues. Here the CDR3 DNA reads TGTGCTAGTGGTTCGGGACAGTTAGAAGAGACCCAGTACTTC. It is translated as CASGSGQLEETQYF.

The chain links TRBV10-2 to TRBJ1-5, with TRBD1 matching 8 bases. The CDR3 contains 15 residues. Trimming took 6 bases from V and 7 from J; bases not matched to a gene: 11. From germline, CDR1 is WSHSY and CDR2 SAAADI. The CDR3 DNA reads TGCGCCAGCAGCTCTCAGGGGGCGATAGGGCAGCCCCAGCATTTT. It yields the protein CASSSQGAIGQPQHF.

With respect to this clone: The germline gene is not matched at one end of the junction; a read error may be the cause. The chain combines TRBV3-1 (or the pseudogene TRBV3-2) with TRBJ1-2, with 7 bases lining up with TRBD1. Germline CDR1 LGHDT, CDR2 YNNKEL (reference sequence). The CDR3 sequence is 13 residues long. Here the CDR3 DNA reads TGTGCCAGCAGCCTCCGATCGACAAAGGACAGGACTTTC. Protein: CASSLRSTKDRTF.